The clone carrying this TCR beta chain was seen only a few times. This entry belongs to a study of blood T cells in healthy people across ages. A second about 6 to 11 cycle PCR used barcoded and J-beta primers. TCRdb independently ran MiXCR on the 5' RACE reads; one entry per CDR3 protein. The sample includes 630,000 or so distinct CDR3 sequences, approximately 30% of them seen just once. The sample taken for sequencing was blood. This TCR was recovered from a woman of 80 years or more in good health.

This CDR3 reads CSVAHEGSGNQPQHF. The CDR3 DNA is TGCAGCGTTGCACACGAAGGGAGTGGCAATCAGCCCCAGCATTTT. The V and J genes are TRBV29-1 and TRBJ1-5; no firm D call. The germline V gene has CDR1 SQVTM and CDR2 ANQGSEA. This CDR3 spans 15 amino acids. V was clipped by 4 bases and J by 2 bases, with 15 bases between them. Together with reference TRBV29-1 and TRBJ1-5, the CDR3 gives the full variable domain: SAVISQKPSRDICQRGTSLTIQCQVDSQVTMMFWYRQQPGQSLTLIATANQGSEATYESGFVIDKFPISRPNLTFSTLTVSNMSPEDSSIYLCSVAHEGSGNQPQHFGDGTRLSIL.